The source of this TCR beta chain is a study of blood T cell repertoires in COVID-19. Here immunoSEQ multiplex PCR was the method, and the copy in TCRdb shows in-frame clones only, minus some. Counted here are 200,000 to 250,000 clones, 82% occurring once; the ten biggest clones make up roughly 8.2%. This CDR3 has 15 residues. Deletions cut 2 bases from V and 3 bases from J, with 10 bases between. Germline V CDR1 and CDR2: LGHNA, YSLEER. The sequence was collected from a woman of 80 years or more with COVID-19, enrolled during active disease. Sequencing used peripheral blood. J is TRBJ1-4 and V is TRBV4-3, with D possibly being TRBD1 (5 bases). In DNA, the CDR3 is TGCGCCAGCAGCCAACGGGGGGACGCTAATGAAAAACTGTTTTTT. This gives the protein CASSQRGDANEKLFF.